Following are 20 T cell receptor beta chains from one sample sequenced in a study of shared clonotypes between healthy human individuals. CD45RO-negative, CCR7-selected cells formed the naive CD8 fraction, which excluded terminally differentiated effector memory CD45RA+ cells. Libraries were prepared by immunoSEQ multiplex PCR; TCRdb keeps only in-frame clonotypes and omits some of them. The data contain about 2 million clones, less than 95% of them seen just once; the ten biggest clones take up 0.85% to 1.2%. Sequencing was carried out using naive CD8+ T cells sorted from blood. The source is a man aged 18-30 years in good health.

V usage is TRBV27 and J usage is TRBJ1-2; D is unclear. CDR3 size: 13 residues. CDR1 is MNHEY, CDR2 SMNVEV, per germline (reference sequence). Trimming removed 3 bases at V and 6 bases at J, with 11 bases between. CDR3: CASSLRVWDGYTF. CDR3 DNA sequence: TGTGCCAGCAGTTTGCGGGTTTGGGATGGCTACACCTTC.

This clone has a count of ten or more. In DNA, the CDR3 is TGCAGCGTTGCAAGTGGCGAATACGAGCAGTACTTC. Translation: CSVASGEYEQYF. This chain connects TRBV29-1 to TRBJ2-7; D uncertain. With 4 bases removed from V and 4 bases from J, the gap between germline ends came to 11 bases. The CDR3 loop spans 12 amino acids. The germline gives CDR1 SQVTM, CDR2 ANQGSEA.

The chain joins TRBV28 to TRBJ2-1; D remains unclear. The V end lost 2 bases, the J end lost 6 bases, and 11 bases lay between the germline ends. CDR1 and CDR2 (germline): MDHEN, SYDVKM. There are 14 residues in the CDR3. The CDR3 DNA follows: TGTGCCAGCAGTTTACGATTTCCTGGCAATGAGCAGTTCTTC. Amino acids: CASSLRFPGNEQFF. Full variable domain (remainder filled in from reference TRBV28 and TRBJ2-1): DVKVTQSSRYLVKRTGEKVFLECVQDMDHENMFWYRQDPGLGLRLIYFSYDVKMKEKGDIPEGYSVSREKKERFSLILESASTNQTSMYLCASSLRFPGNEQFFGPGTRLTVL.

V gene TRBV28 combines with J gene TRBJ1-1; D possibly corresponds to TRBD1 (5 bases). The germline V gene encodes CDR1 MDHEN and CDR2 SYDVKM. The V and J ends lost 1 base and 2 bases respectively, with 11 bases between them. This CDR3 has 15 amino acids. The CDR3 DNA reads TGTGCCAGCAGTTTATTAGGGACGGAAAACACTGAAGCTTTCTTT. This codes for CASSLLGTENTEAFF. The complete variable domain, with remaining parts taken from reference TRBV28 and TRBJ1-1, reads DVKVTQSSRYLVKRTGEKVFLECVQDMDHENMFWYRQDPGLGLRLIYFSYDVKMKEKGDIPEGYSVSREKKERFSLILESASTNQTSMYLCASSLLGTENTEAFFGQGTRLTVV.

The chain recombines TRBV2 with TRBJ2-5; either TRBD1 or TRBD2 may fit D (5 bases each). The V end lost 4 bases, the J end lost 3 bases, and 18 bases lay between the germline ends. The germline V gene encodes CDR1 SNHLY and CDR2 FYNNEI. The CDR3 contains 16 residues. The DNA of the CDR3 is TGTGCCAGCAGTGGACTTCGAGGGGCACTAGAAGAGACCCAGTACTTC. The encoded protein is CASSGLRGALEETQYF.

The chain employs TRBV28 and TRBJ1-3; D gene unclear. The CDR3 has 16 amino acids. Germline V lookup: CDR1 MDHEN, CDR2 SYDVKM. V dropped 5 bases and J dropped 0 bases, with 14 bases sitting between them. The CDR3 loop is CASSIHDLRSGNTIYF. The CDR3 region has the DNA TGTGCCAGCAGTATTCACGACCTGCGCTCTGGAAACACCATATATTTT.

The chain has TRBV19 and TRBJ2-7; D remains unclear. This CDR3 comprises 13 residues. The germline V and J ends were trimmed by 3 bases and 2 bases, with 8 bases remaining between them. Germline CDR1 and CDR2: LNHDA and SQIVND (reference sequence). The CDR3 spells CASSMALTYEQYF. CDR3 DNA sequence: TGTGCCAGTAGTATGGCTCTGACCTACGAGCAGTACTTC.

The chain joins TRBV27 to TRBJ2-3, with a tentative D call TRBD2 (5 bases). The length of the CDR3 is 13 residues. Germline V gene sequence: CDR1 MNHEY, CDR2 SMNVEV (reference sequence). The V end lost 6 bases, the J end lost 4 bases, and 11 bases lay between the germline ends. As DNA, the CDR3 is TGTGCCAGCAGCAAATGGGAGCCAGATACGCAGTATTTT. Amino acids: CASSKWEPDTQYF.

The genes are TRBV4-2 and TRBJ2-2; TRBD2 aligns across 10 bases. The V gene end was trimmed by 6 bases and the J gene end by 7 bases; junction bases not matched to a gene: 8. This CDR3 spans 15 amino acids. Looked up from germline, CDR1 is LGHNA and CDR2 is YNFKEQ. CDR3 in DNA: TGTGCCAGCAGACCTACTAGCGGGGCTGGCGGGGAGCTGTTTTTT. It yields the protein CASRPTSGAGGELFF.

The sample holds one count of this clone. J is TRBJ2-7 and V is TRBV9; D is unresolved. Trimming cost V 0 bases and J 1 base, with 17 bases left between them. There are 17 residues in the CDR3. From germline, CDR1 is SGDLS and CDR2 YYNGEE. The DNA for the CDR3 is TGTGCCAGCAGCGTAGAGGACCGCCCTAGTAGTTCCTACGAGCAGTACTTC. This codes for CASSVEDRPSSSYEQYF.

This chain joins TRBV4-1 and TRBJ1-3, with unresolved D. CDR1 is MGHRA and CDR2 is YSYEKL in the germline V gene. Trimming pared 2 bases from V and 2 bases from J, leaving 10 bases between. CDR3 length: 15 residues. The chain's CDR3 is CASSQSDKTGNTIYF. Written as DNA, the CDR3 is TGCGCCAGCAGCCAATCAGACAAAACTGGAAACACCATATATTTT.

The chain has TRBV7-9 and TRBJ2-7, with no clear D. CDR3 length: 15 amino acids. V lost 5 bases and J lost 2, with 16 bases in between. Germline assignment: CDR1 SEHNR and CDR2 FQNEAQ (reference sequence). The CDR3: CASSPQYGPTYEQYF. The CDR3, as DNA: TGTGCCAGCAGCCCGCAATACGGGCCGACCTACGAGCAGTACTTC.

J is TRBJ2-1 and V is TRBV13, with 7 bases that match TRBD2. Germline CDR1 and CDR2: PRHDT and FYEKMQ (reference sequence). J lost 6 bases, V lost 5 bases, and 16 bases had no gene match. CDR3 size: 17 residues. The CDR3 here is CASSPWGVAGAGNEQFF. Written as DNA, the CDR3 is TGTGCCAGCAGCCCCTGGGGAGTTGCGGGAGCCGGCAATGAGCAGTTCTTC.

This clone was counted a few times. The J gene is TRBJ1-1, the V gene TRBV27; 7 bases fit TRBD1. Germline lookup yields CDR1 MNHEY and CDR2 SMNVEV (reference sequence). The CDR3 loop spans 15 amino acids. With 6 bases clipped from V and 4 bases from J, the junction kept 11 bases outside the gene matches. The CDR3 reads CASSPTTGSSTEAFF. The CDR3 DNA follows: TGTGCCAGCAGCCCTACGACAGGGTCGAGCACTGAAGCTTTCTTT.

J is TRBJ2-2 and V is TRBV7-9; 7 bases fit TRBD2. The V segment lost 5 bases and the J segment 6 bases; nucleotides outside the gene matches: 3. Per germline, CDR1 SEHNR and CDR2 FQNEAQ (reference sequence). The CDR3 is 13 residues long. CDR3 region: CASSTGLAGELFF. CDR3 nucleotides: TGTGCCAGCAGCACCGGACTAGCCGGGGAGCTGTTTTTT.

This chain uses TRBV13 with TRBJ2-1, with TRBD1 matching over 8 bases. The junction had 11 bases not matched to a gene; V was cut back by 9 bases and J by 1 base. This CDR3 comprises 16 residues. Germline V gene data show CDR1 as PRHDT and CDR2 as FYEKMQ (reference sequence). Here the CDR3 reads CASLSGTGASYNEQFF. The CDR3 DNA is TGTGCCAGTCTGTCTGGGACAGGAGCGTCCTACAATGAGCAGTTCTTC.

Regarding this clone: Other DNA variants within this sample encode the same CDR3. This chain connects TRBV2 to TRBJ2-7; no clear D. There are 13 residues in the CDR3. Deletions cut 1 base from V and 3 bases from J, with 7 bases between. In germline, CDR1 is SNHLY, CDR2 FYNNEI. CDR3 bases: TGTGCCAGCAGTGAAGGGCACCGCTACGAGCAGTACTTC. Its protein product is CASSEGHRYEQYF.

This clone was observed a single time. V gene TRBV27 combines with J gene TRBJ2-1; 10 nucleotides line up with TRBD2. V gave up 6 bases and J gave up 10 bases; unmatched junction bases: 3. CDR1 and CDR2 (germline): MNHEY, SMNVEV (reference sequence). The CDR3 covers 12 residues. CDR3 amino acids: CASRILAGEQFF. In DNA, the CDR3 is TGTGCCAGCAGGATACTAGCGGGGGAGCAGTTCTTC.

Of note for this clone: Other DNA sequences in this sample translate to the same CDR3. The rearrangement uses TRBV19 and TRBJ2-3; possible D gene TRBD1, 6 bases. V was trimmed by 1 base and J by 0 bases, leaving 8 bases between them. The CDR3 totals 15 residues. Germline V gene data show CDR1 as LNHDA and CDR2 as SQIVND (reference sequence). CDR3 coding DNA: TGTGCCAGTAGTATAGGTAGGGGGAGCACAGATACGCAGTATTTT. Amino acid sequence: CASSIGRGSTDTQYF.

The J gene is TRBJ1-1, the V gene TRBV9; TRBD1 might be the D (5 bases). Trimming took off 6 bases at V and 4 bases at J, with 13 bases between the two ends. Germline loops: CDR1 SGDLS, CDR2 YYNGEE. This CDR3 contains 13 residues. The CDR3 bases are TGTGCCAGCACCAGTGGGGGGTTCACTGAAGCTTTCTTT. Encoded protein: CASTSGGFTEAFF.